This T cell receptor (beta chain) is drawn from a study of response to subunit inactivated influenza vaccine. This clonotype was observed many times. Its target is not known. General study findings and limits: Authors suggested few new T cells are recruited by each seasonal influenza vaccination.

The CDR3 loop spans 14 amino acids. The ends lost 6 bases at V and 7 bases at J; junction bases unmatched: 5. Per the germline V gene, CDR1 is DFQATT and CDR2 is SNEGSKA (reference sequence). TCRdb re-derived calls from the RT-PCR reads in MiXCR, one entry per CDR3 protein. The sample lists roughly 460,000 distinct CDR3 sequences; approximately 9.9% were seen once. The source material was PBMCs from blood, sampled 35 to 45 days after vaccination. This chain uses TRBV20-1 with TRBJ2-1; 14 nucleotides agree with TRBD2. The clonotype comes from a man between 45 and 60 years old who received an inactivated influenza vaccine. CDR3 residues: CSAKGLAGVNEQFF. CDR3 coding DNA: TGCAGTGCCAAGGGACTAGCGGGAGTGAATGAGCAGTTCTTC.